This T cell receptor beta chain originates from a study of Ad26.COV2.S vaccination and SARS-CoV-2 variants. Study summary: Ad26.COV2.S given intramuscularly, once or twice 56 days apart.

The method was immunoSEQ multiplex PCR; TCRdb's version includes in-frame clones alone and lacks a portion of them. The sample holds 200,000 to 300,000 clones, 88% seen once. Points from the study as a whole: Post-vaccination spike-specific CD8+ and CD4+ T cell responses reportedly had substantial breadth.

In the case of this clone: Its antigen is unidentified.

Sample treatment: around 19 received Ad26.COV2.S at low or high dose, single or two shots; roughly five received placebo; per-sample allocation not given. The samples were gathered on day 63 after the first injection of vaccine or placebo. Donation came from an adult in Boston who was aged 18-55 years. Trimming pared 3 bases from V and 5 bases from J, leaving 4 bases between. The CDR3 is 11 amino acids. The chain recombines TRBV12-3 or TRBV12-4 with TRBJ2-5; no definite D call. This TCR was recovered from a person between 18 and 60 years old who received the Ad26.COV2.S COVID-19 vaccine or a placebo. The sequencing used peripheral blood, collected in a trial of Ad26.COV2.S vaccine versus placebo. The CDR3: CASSFGETQYF. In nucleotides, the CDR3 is TGTGCCAGCAGTTTTGGGGAGACCCAGTACTTC.